These 12 T cell receptor beta chains were all obtained from the same sample, sequenced in a study of T cells expressing NK-cell markers (dated by TCRdb to the early 2020s). Library generation was performed with 5' RACE. Sequencing took place on an Illumina HiSeq 2000. TCRdb reprocessed the reads and provides one entry for every CDR3 protein sequence; no DNA is given. The record for this sample contains about 370,000 distinct CDR3 sequences. The ten biggest clones cover around 11% of the sample. What was sequenced was blood T cells: a sorted CD56 or NKG2C T cell subset, CD4+ or CD8+ T cells, or bulk PBMC T cells (not recorded which). All receptors derive from a woman between 50 and 59 years old in good health. Donor details come from another sample of the same person, matched by shared clones.

V usage is TRBV20-1 and J usage is TRBJ1-6; with no DNA, the TCRdb D assignment of TRBD1 cannot be verified. The CDR3 is 14 residues long. Germline-derived CDR1 and CDR2 are DFQATT and SNEGSKA (reference sequence). The CDR3 sequence: CSARPQGSGFPLHF.

This rearrangement joins TRBV29-1 to TRBJ1-4; the TCRdb D gene call, TRBD1, has no DNA to confirm it. The CDR3 totals 12 residues. Germline loops: CDR1 SQVTM, CDR2 ANQGSEA. The CDR3 region is CSVGTGGEKLFF. The entire variable domain, with the rest obtained from reference TRBV29-1 and TRBJ1-4, is as follows: SAVISQKPSRDICQRGTSLTIQCQVDSQVTMMFWYRQQPGQSLTLIATANQGSEATYESGFVIDKFPISRPNLTFSTLTVSNMSPEDSSIYLCSVGTGGEKLFFGSGTQLSVL.

V is TRBV6-1 and J is TRBJ2-5; absent DNA, TCRdb's TRBD2 call cannot be checked. The CDR3 length is 17 residues. Germline V gives CDR1 MNHNS, CDR2 SASEGT. The CDR3 loop is CASSDFSGSATQETQYF.

CDR3 amino acids: CASSLLGDSYEQYF. The chain couples TRBV7-9 to TRBJ2-7; no DNA is available, so the TRBD1 call from TCRdb remains unchecked. Germline loops: CDR1 SEHNR, CDR2 FQNEAQ (reference sequence). CDR3 size: 14 residues. Complete variable domain (other parts from reference TRBV7-9 and TRBJ2-7): DTGVSQNPRHKITKRGQNVTFRCDPISEHNRLYWYRQTLGQGPEFLTYFQNEAQLEKSRLLSDRFSAERPKGSFSTLEIQRTEQGDSAMYLCASSLLGDSYEQYFGPGTRLTVT.

This sequence joins TRBV24-1 and TRBJ2-1; lacking DNA, the TRBD1 call made by TCRdb goes unchecked. The germline gives CDR1 KGHDR, CDR2 SFDVKD. There are 16 residues in the CDR3. CDR3 in amino acids: CATSDFRDREYNEQFF.

The rearrangement uses TRBV6-1 and TRBJ1-5; with no DNA, the TCRdb D assignment of TRBD1 cannot be verified. The CDR3 is 16 residues long. Germline CDR1 MNHNS, CDR2 SASEGT. The CDR3: CASSGWTGPGNQPQHF.

V and J are TRBV20-1 and TRBJ2-7; the TCRdb D gene call, TRBD1, has no DNA to confirm it. The CDR3 has 15 residues. Germline V gene data show CDR1 as DFQATT and CDR2 as SNEGSKA (reference sequence). The chain's CDR3 is CSARDAGQGTYEQYF.

V gene TRBV11-2 combines with J gene TRBJ2-1; the TCRdb call, TRBD2, lacks DNA for checking. CDR1 and CDR2 from the germline V gene are SGHAT and FQNNGV. CDR3 size: 14 residues. CDR3 in amino acids: CASSLVGLNNEQFF.

The rearrangement links TRBV20-1 to TRBJ2-3. CDR1 and CDR2 (germline): DFQATT, SNEGSKA (reference sequence). CDR3 length: 14 amino acids. CDR3 protein: CSAMVGFYTDTQYF.

The chain uses TRBV7-2 and TRBJ2-3; TCRdb proposes TRBD2, but this gene call is untestable without DNA. CDR1 and CDR2 (germline): SGHTA, FQGNSA. The CDR3 is made up of 13 amino acids. The CDR3 sequence: CASSLFEGATQYF.

This CDR3 reads CASSLVAGPMNTEAFF. The rearrangement joins TRBV5-1 to TRBJ1-1; there is no DNA to check the TCRdb D call of TRBD1. This CDR3 region has 16 residues. Germline-derived CDR1 and CDR2 are SGHRS and YFSETQ.

The J gene is TRBJ2-7, the V gene TRBV29-1; TCRdb indicates TRBD2, and absent DNA this call remains unverified. The germline gives CDR1 SQVTM, CDR2 ANQGSEA. CDR3 length: 13 residues. The CDR3 loop reads CSVAGGGTVEQYF.